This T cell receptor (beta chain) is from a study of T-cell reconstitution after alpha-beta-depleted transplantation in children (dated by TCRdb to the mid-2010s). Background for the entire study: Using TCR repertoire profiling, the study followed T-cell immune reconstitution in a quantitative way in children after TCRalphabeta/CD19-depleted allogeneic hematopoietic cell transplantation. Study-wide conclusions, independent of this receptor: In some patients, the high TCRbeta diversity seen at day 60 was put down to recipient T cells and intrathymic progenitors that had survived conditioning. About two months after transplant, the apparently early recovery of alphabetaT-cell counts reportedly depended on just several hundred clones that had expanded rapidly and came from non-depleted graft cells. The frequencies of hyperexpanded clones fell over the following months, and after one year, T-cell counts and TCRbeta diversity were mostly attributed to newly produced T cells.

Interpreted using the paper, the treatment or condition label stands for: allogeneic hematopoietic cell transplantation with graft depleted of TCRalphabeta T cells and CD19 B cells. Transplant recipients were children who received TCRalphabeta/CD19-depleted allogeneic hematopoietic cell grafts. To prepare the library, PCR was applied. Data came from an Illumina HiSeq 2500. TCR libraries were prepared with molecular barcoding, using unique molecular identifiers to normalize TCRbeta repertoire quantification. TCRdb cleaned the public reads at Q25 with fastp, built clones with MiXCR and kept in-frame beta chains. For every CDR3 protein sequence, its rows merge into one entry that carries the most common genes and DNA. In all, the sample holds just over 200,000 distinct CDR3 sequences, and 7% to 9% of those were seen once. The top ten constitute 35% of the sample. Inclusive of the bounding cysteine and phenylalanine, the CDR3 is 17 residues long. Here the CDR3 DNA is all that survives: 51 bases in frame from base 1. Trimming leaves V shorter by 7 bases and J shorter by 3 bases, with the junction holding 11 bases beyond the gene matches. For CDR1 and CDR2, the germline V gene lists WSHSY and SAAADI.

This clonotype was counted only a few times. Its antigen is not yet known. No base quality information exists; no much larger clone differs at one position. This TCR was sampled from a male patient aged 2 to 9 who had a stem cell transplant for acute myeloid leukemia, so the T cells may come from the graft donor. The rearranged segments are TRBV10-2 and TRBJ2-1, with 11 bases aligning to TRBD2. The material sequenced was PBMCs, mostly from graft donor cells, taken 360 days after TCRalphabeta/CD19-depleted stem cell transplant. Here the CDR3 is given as CASKGGSGGAVYNEQFF. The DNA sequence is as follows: TGCGCCAGCAAGGGGGGTAGCGGGGGGGCCGTCTACAATGAGCAGTTCTTC.